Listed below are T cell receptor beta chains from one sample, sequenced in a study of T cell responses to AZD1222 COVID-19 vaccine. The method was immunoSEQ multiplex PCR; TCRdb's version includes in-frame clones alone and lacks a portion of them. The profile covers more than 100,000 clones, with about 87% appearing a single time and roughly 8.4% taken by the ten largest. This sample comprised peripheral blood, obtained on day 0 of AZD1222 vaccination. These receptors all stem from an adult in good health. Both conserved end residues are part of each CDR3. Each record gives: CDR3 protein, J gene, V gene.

CASTVRQGYEQYF,TRBJ2-7,TRBV27
CASSPPTGSSYNEQFF,TRBJ2-1,TRBV18
CASSSSGRGYEQYF,TRBJ2-7,TRBV28
CASSELASGVCSSYEQYF,TRBJ2-7,TRBV10-1
CASSVVGQVTEAFF,TRBJ1-1,TRBV9
CASSPRDRGNEKLFF,TRBJ1-4,TRBV11-2
CASSKVTGGPNDEQYF,TRBJ2-7,TRBV21-1
CAWTPTGNYGYTF,TRBJ1-2,TRBV30
CASSSAGFGRANYGYTF,TRBJ1-2,TRBV19
CASSSQSGLTSETQYF,TRBJ2-5,TRBV18
CAISDVFGTGGREQFF,TRBJ2-1,TRBV10-3
CASSDSGQLNTEAFF,TRBJ1-1,TRBV6-1
CASSHSGGRAETQYF,TRBJ2-5,TRBV4-2
CASTRTSGGLWNTGELFF,TRBJ2-2,TRBV5-4
CASSQVGLAGGFNTGELFF,TRBJ2-2,TRBV4-1
CASSLGAGQGNGYTF,TRBJ1-2,TRBV5-1
CASRDMGNQPQHF,TRBJ1-5,TRBV2
CASRPDRGENTEAFF,TRBJ1-1,TRBV28
CATSDRDGFNYGYTF,TRBJ1-2,TRBV24-1
CASSGSRGYGYTF,TRBJ1-2,TRBV10-1
CASSLGWNEAFF,TRBJ1-1,TRBV7-9
CASSKPGRDEKLFF,TRBJ1-4,TRBV11-2
CASSQEGTGSLGPQHF,TRBJ1-5,TRBV4-1
CASSLPTGAVTQPQHF,TRBJ1-5,TRBV28
CSVSGQGYEQYF,TRBJ2-7,TRBV29-1
CASSFRGGNTEAFF,TRBJ1-1,TRBV27
CASTTGTGSSGANVLTF,TRBJ2-6,TRBV9
CASSLGQGPQHF,TRBJ1-5,TRBV7-9
CASSSRDYTDTQYF,TRBJ2-3,TRBV7-3
CASSLDGGQTEAFF,TRBJ1-1,TRBV5-1
CASSPGNTIYF,TRBJ1-3,TRBV2
CATSDRRTSGSSYNEQFF,TRBJ2-1,TRBV24-1
CASSVGTGRTTTDTQYF,TRBJ2-3,TRBV5-1
CASSEGDRGRGYTF,TRBJ1-2,TRBV19
CATSETGFQPQHF,TRBJ1-5,TRBV24-1
CASSRGVFYNEQFF,TRBJ2-1,TRBV25-1
CASSETWATYNEQFF,TRBJ2-1,TRBV2
CASSFREKTYNEQFF,TRBJ2-1,TRBV5-5
CSVEGQGQETQYF,TRBJ2-5,TRBV29-1
CASSLVWGSTEAFF,TRBJ1-1,TRBV5-1
CASSRDRGYTF,TRBJ1-2,TRBV19
CASKYLGTGTGEQYF,TRBJ2-7,TRBV7-8
CASSRGGVGEKLFF,TRBJ1-4,TRBV7-2
CASSSLGFYGYSYNSPLHF,TRBJ1-6,TRBV28
CASSAGGEQYF,TRBJ2-7,TRBV18
CASSLLAGGNNEQFF,TRBJ2-1,TRBV28
CASSLGKWNTEAFF,TRBJ1-1,TRBV5-5
CASSHWGVGGNQPQHF,TRBJ1-5,TRBV5-8